Sequencing of this T cell receptor (beta chain) was carried out in a study of blood T cells in healthy people across ages. For the second PCR, which ran for about 6 to 12 cycles, a sample-barcoded 5' primer and a J-beta primer mix were used. Every sample produced at least 2.5 million CDR3-containing paired-end reads. TCRdb processed the 5' RACE reads anew with MiXCR; each CDR3 protein has one entry. The repertoire includes over a million distinct CDR3 sequences, around 40% of them detected once, and just over 4% sits in the top ten. A note on this clonotype: The antigen is not known.

The study, taken as a whole, reports: Investigators viewed diversity estimates from one million T cells as underestimates, the study reported. When set beside aged donors, long-lived donors presented more naive CD4+ cells and higher diversity.

This CDR3 contains 15 residues. Trimming cost V 2 bases and J 4 bases; bases outside gene matches: 8. Germline loops: CDR1 SQVTM, CDR2 ANQGSEA. This sequence was found in a young woman in good health. The sequenced material came from blood. V usage is TRBV29-1 and J usage is TRBJ1-2, with TRBD1 matching 9 bases. In DNA, the CDR3 is TGCAGCGTTGAAAGGTCCCGGGACAGGGCCTATGGCTACACCTTC. Its translation is CSVERSRDRAYGYTF.